A single sample is the source of the 11 T cell receptor beta chains below, sequenced in a study of neoadjuvant nivolumab and ipilimumab in lung cancer. Produced via immunoSEQ multiplex PCR; TCRdb's table is partial and in-frame only. This sample carries 26,000 or so clones, more than 70% of them seen once, and the ten largest clones take under 8%. The starting material was peripheral blood, obtained before neoadjuvant nivolumab, alone or with ipilimumab. The source is an adult with non-small cell lung cancer.

The rearrangement uses TRBV11-2 and TRBJ2-7; D remains ambiguous. V lost 3 bases and J 7 bases, leaving 13 bases between the germline ends. The V gene's germline CDR1 is SGHAT and CDR2 FQNNGV. This CDR3 spans 13 amino acids. CDR3 region: CASSFNPEVEQYF. CDR3 DNA: TGTGCCAGCAGCTTTAACCCCGAGGTGGAGCAGTACTTC.

CDR3 DNA sequence: TGCGCCAGCAGCTTGGTAGGGACTTCTGGAAACACCATATATTTT. Amino acids: CASSLVGTSGNTIYF. This chain uses TRBV5-1 with TRBJ1-3; D perhaps matches TRBD1 (5 bases). Germline lookup yields CDR1 SGHRS and CDR2 YFSETQ. The V gene lost 0 bases and the J gene lost 1 base, with 8 bases spanning the gap. The CDR3 spans 15 residues.

V is TRBV9 and J is TRBJ2-2, with 8 bases matching TRBD1. The length of the CDR3 is 18 residues. Unmatched junction bases numbered 11, after V lost 0 bases and J lost 4 bases. Germline V gives CDR1 SGDLS, CDR2 YYNGEE. The CDR3 region has the DNA TGTGCCAGCAGCGTAGGCAGGGGGCGCGAGGTTCGCACCGGGGAGCTGTTTTTT. Its protein is CASSVGRGREVRTGELFF. The full variable domain, in which reference TRBV9 and TRBJ2-2 provide the parts outside the CDR3, is DSGVTQTPKHLITATGQRVTLRCSPRSGDLSVYWYQQSLDQGLQFLIQYYNGEERAKGNILERFSAQQFPDLHSELNLSSLELGDSALYFCASSVGRGREVRTGELFFGEGSRLTVL.

The table lists this clone with a count of one. The V and J genes are TRBV5-6 and TRBJ2-2; D unclear. This CDR3 region has 11 residues. The germline V gene has CDR1 SGHDT and CDR2 YYEEEE. V shed 1 base and J shed 7 bases, with 2 bases lying between them. The CDR3 region has the DNA TGTGCCAGCAGCTTGCACGGGGAGCTGTTTTTT. Protein sequence: CASSLHGELFF.

The chain links TRBV6-5 to TRBJ1-5; possibly TRBD1 for D (6 bases). Germline V CDR1 and CDR2: MNHEY, SVGAGI. The CDR3 has 14 amino acids. Between the trimmed V and J ends, which lost 6 bases and 0 bases, there was a span of 9 bases. In DNA form, the CDR3 reads TGTGCCAGCAGACACAGGGCTAGCAATCAGCCCCAGCATTTT. Its translation: CASRHRASNQPQHF.

This sequence joins TRBV5-4 and TRBJ1-2; 7 nucleotides match TRBD1. The CDR3 consists of 13 residues. Germline V gives CDR1 SGHNT, CDR2 YYREEE (reference sequence). V lost 4 bases, J lost 7 bases, and 7 bases stayed unmatched. CDR3: CASSQDRVSGYTF. The CDR3 DNA sequence: TGTGCCAGCAGCCAAGACAGGGTGAGTGGCTACACCTTC.

The chain combines TRBV9 with TRBJ2-3; a weak D match, TRBD1 (6 bases). CDR3 length equals 15 residues. V lost 0 bases to trimming and J lost 7 bases, with 15 bases between them. Germline lookup yields CDR1 SGDLS and CDR2 YYNGEE. The CDR3 region is CASSVVVDSANTQYF. As DNA, the CDR3 is TGTGCCAGCAGCGTAGTTGTGGACAGCGCGAATACGCAGTATTTT.

This clone has only a few counts. The CDR3: CASRGQSNQPQHF. The CDR3 DNA reads as TGTGCCAGCAGGGGACAGTCAAATCAGCCCCAGCATTTT. The chain combines TRBV6-5 with TRBJ1-5, with 7 bases identical to TRBD1. V lost 6 bases, J lost 4 bases, and 3 bases stayed unmatched. Germline V gene sequence: CDR1 MNHEY, CDR2 SVGAGI. This CDR3 is 13 amino acids long.

The chain carries TRBV7-9 and TRBJ2-2, with D hard to call. The length of the CDR3 is 16 residues. Germline CDR1 is SEHNR and CDR2 is FQNEAQ (reference sequence). The V gene lost 5 bases and the J gene lost 4 bases, with 17 bases spanning the gap. The chain's CDR3 is CASSPHPFPSTGELFF. As DNA, the CDR3 is TGTGCCAGCAGCCCCCACCCCTTCCCGAGCACCGGGGAGCTGTTTTTT.

CDR3 sequence reads: CASSSIGEKLFF. In nucleotides, the CDR3 is TGTGCCAGCAGCTCGATCGGAGAAAAACTGTTTTTT. The chain links TRBV7-9 to TRBJ1-4; D not certain. Trimming took off 4 bases at V and 8 bases at J, with 8 bases between the two ends. Germline lookup yields CDR1 SEHNR and CDR2 FQNEAQ (reference sequence). There are 12 residues in the CDR3.

This clone was seen only a few times. The CDR3 reads CASLRTGGNEQFF. The CDR3 DNA is TGTGCCAGTCTCCGGACAGGGGGCAATGAGCAGTTCTTC. The genes are TRBV6-1 and TRBJ2-1; 10 bases line up with TRBD1. The CDR3 is made up of 13 amino acids. Germline CDR1 reads MNHNS; CDR2 reads SASEGT. The junction had 5 bases not matched to a gene; V was cut back by 9 bases and J by 6 bases.